Shown below are 23 T cell receptor beta chains from a single sample sequenced in a study of cytomegalovirus exposure and HLA in healthy donors. The study ran its PCR with 60 Vbeta and 13 Jbeta primers. Sequenced by immunoSEQ multiplex PCR; TCRdb stores in-frame clones only, minus some. The profile covers 150,000 to 200,000 clones, with 72% appearing a single time and 2% to 3% taken by the ten largest. Specimen: PBMCs. The receptors stem from a human donor in good health.

This clone was detected only once. One end of the junction does not line up with germline, which may come from a read error. The chain has TRBV10-3 and TRBJ2-3; D not resolved. CDR3 length equals 16 residues. Germline CDR1 and CDR2: ENHRY and SYGVKD. The CDR3 protein is CATAGFTNQITDTRYF. The CDR3 coding sequence is TGTGCCACCGCCGGTTTCACAAACCAAATCACAGATACGCGGTATTTT.

The rearrangement joins TRBV6-4 to TRBJ2-2, with TRBD1 as a possible D gene (6 bases). This CDR3 contains 13 residues. From germline, CDR1 is MRHNA and CDR2 SNTAGT. The germline V and J ends were trimmed by 6 bases and 5 bases, with 10 bases remaining between them. The CDR3 region is CASSRTATGELFF. CDR3 bases: TGTGCCAGCAGCCGGACAGCTACCGGGGAGCTGTTTTTT.

This clone was detected only a few times. The chain recombines TRBV15 with TRBJ2-7, with D maybe TRBD1 (6 bases). V was clipped by 1 base and J by 7 bases, with 14 bases between them. The CDR3 length is 14 residues. Germline values: CDR1 LNHNV, CDR2 YYDKDF (reference sequence). CDR3 loop: CATSRGDLRGEQYF. CDR3 in DNA: TGTGCCACCAGCAGAGGGGATTTGAGGGGGGAGCAGTACTTC.

The chain uses TRBV6-5 and TRBJ1-3, with D possibly TRBD1 on 6 matching bases. Germline V gene data show CDR1 as MNHEY and CDR2 as SVGAGI. The CDR3 contains 14 residues. V was clipped by 5 bases and J by 1 base, with 9 bases between them. CDR3 in amino acids: CASSRDRSGNTIYF. The CDR3 nucleotides are TGTGCCAGCAGTCGAGACAGGTCTGGAAACACCATATATTTT.

The J gene is TRBJ2-7, the V gene TRBV5-4; 11 bases fit TRBD1. Germline lookup yields CDR1 SGHNT and CDR2 YYREEE (reference sequence). The trim removed 3 bases at V and 2 bases at J, leaving 4 bases unmatched. CDR3 length equals 15 residues. Here the CDR3 reads CASSSPGQGAYEQYF. The CDR3 DNA reads as TGTGCCAGCAGCTCCCCGGGACAGGGGGCCTACGAGCAGTACTTC.

The gene calls are TRBV4-1 and TRBJ2-2; no clear D gene. The V end was cut by 2 bases, the J end by 2 bases, with 9 bases between. Germline V gene data show CDR1 as MGHRA and CDR2 as YSYEKL. The CDR3 totals 15 residues. Here the CDR3 DNA reads TGCGCCAGCAGCCAATCCGGGTCCAACACCGGGGAGCTGTTTTTT. This encodes CASSQSGSNTGELFF.

This rearrangement joins TRBV6-1 to TRBJ1-1, with D possibly matching TRBD1 (6 bases). Germline lookup yields CDR1 MNHNS and CDR2 SASEGT. V lost 0 bases and J 4 bases, leaving 18 bases between the germline ends. CDR3 length equals 17 residues. The CDR3 here is CASSEAAQRGGSTEAFF. In DNA form, the CDR3 reads TGTGCCAGCAGTGAAGCGGCCCAGAGGGGGGGGAGCACTGAAGCTTTCTTT.

This clone was seen only once. The V and J genes are TRBV7-2 and TRBJ2-7, with no clear D. Germline V lookup: CDR1 SGHTA, CDR2 FQGNSA. The CDR3 extends over 12 amino acids. V shed 5 bases and J shed 6 bases, with 11 bases lying between them. The CDR3 coding sequence is TGTGCCAGCAGCGCCTCGCGGTGCGAGCAGTACTTC. Residues: CASSASRCEQYF.

The J gene is TRBJ1-6, the V gene TRBV18; 9 bases are shared with TRBD1. Looked up from germline, CDR1 is KGHSH and CDR2 is LQKENI. V dropped 3 bases and J dropped 8; count of bases not matched to a gene: 2. The CDR3 spans 14 residues. DNA for the CDR3: TGTGCCAGCTCACCCCGGGACAGGGATTCACCCCTCCACTTT. It codes for CASSPRDRDSPLHF.

The rearrangement uses TRBV11-2 and TRBJ1-2, with 7 nucleotides matching TRBD1. The CDR3 length is 13 residues. V dropped 2 bases and J dropped 6; count of bases not matched to a gene: 3. Germline CDR1 and CDR2: SGHAT and FQNNGV. CDR3 bases: TGTGCCAGCAGCTTATCAACAGGGGATGGCTACACCTTC. It codes for CASSLSTGDGYTF.

V usage is TRBV30 and J usage is TRBJ1-5, with D possibly being TRBD1 (6 bases). Germline CDR1 is GTSNPN and CDR2 is SVGIG (reference sequence). V lost 5 bases to trimming and J lost 0 bases, with 8 bases between them. This CDR3 has 13 amino acids. CDR3 coding DNA: TGTGCCTGGTCAGGGGTTAGCAATCAGCCCCAGCATTTT. This translates into CAWSGVSNQPQHF. The full variable domain, its missing parts supplied by reference TRBV30 and TRBJ1-5, is SQTIHQWPATLVQPVGSPLSLECTVEGTSNPNLYWYRQAAGRGLQLLFYSVGIGQISSEVPQNLSASRPQDRQFILSSKKLLLSDSGFYLCAWSGVSNQPQHFGDGTRLSIL.

This clone was detected only a few times. The J gene is TRBJ1-1, the V gene TRBV5-6; 7 bases align to TRBD1. V trimming: 4 bases; J trimming: 1 base; junction bases outside the gene matches: 7. Germline values: CDR1 SGHDT, CDR2 YYEEEE. The CDR3 spans 15 residues. For the CDR3, the DNA is TGTGCCAGCAGCACCATAGGGGGCGGGAACACTGAAGCTTTCTTT. This sequence encodes CASSTIGGGNTEAFF. Full variable domain (outside the CDR3, taken from reference TRBV5-6 and TRBJ1-1): DAGVTQSPTHLIKTRGQQVTLRCSPKSGHDTVSWYQQALGQGPQFIFQYYEEEERQRGNFPDRFSGHQFPNYSSELNVNALLLGDSALYLCASSTIGGGNTEAFFGQGTRLTVV.

The rearrangement uses TRBV2 and TRBJ2-7; 8 bases map to TRBD1. CDR3 length: 16 residues. Germline assignment: CDR1 SNHLY and CDR2 FYNNEI. J gave up 5 bases and V 4 bases, and 13 bases lay outside the gene matches. The CDR3, as DNA: TGTGCCAGCAGTGCAACCAGGACAGGGCCCGCCGACGAGCAGTACTTC. Translated: CASSATRTGPADEQYF. Using reference TRBV2 and TRBJ2-7 for the parts outside the CDR3, the full variable domain is EPEVTQTPSHQVTQMGQEVILRCVPISNHLYFYWYRQILGQKVEFLVSFYNNEISEKSEIFDDQFSVERPDGSNFTLKIRSTKLEDSAMYFCASSATRTGPADEQYFGPGTRLTVT.

The chain couples TRBV19 to TRBJ1-3, with no clear D. V was shortened by 4 bases and J by 4 bases, with 11 bases between the two germline ends. CDR3 length: 14 residues. Germline CDR1 LNHDA, CDR2 SQIVND (reference sequence). CDR3 sequence reads: CASSNEGSGNTIYF. The CDR3, as DNA: TGTGCCAGTAGTAACGAGGGATCCGGAAACACCATATATTTT.

The chain carries TRBV29-1 and TRBJ1-1; 7 bases align to TRBD1. V gave up 8 bases and J gave up 5 bases; unmatched junction bases: 11. The CDR3 has 13 amino acids. The V gene's germline CDR1 is SQVTM and CDR2 ANQGSEA. The CDR3 bases are TGCAGCATTAAAGAGACAGGGCGGACTGAAGCTTTCTTT. Residues: CSIKETGRTEAFF.

This clone was counted a single time. This rearrangement joins TRBV2 to TRBJ2-2; 7 positions match TRBD1. This CDR3 is 15 amino acids long. Germline V lookup: CDR1 SNHLY, CDR2 FYNNEI. V gave up 5 bases and J gave up 4 bases; unmatched junction bases: 7. This CDR3 reads CASSRQGGSTGELFF. CDR3 sequence (DNA): TGTGCCAGCAGTCGACAGGGTGGGAGCACCGGGGAGCTGTTTTTT.

The chain couples TRBV25-1 to TRBJ2-1, with D tentatively TRBD1 (5 bases). V gave up 7 bases and J gave up 8 bases, with 15 bases separating them. Germline CDR1 is MGHDK and CDR2 is SYGVNS. The CDR3 totals 13 residues. The CDR3 protein is CASTPAGIDEQFF. The CDR3 DNA reads as TGTGCCAGCACCCCGGCAGGGATCGATGAGCAGTTCTTC. The full variable domain, rest sourced from reference TRBV25-1 and TRBJ2-1, is EADIYQTPRYLVIGTGKKITLECSQTMGHDKMYWYQQDPGMELHLIHYSYGVNSTEKGDLSSESTVSRIRTEHFPLTLESARPSHTSQYLCASTPAGIDEQFFGPGTRLTVL.

The genes are TRBV7-2 and TRBJ2-1, with D perhaps matching TRBD1 (6 bases). V gave up 4 bases and J gave up 6 bases, with 10 bases separating them. This CDR3 region has 13 residues. Germline V gives CDR1 SGHTA, CDR2 FQGNSA. The CDR3 loop reads CASSSTGPNEQFF. The CDR3 DNA is TGTGCCAGCAGCTCCACAGGGCCCAATGAGCAGTTCTTC. Full variable domain (missing parts from reference TRBV7-2 and TRBJ2-1): GAGVSQSPSNKVTEKGKDVELRCDPISGHTALYWYRQSLGQGLEFLIYFQGNSAPDKSGLPSDRFSAERTGGSVSTLTIQRTQQEDSAVYLCASSSTGPNEQFFGPGTRLTVL.

The chain employs TRBV29-1 and TRBJ2-7; tentative D call: TRBD1 (6 bases). Per the germline V gene, CDR1 is SQVTM and CDR2 is ANQGSEA. V was pared by 5 bases and J by 3 bases, with 14 bases between. The length of the CDR3 is 13 residues. CDR3 amino acids: CSVLQGKDYEQYF. In DNA, the CDR3 is TGCAGCGTTCTCCAGGGGAAGGACTACGAGCAGTACTTC.

J is TRBJ1-1 and V is TRBV4-1; 11 nucleotides align to TRBD1. Trimming at V came to 4 bases and at J to 4 bases, leaving 5 bases not matched to a gene. The V gene's germline CDR1 is MGHRA and CDR2 YSYEKL. The CDR3 has 15 amino acids. The CDR3 is CASSRSGTGGTEAFF. The CDR3 nucleotides are TGCGCCAGCAGCCGCTCCGGGACAGGGGGCACTGAAGCTTTCTTT.

The gene calls are TRBV6-5 and TRBJ1-3; D is possibly TRBD1 (6 bases). Trimming took 2 bases from V and 0 from J, leaving 11 bases between them. This CDR3 comprises 16 residues. Germline V gives CDR1 MNHEY, CDR2 SVGAGI. Written as DNA, the CDR3 is TGTGCCAGCAGTTACACGCAGACAGGCTCTGGAAACACCATATATTTT. As protein: CASSYTQTGSGNTIYF.

A few counts support this clone. CDR3 DNA sequence: TGTGCCAGCAACGACAGGAACACTGAAGCTTTCTTT. Its translation: CASNDRNTEAFF. This chain uses TRBV19 with TRBJ1-1, with a weak D call TRBD1 (5 bases). V dropped 9 bases and J dropped 1 base, with 9 bases sitting between them. The CDR3 sequence is 12 residues long. Germline V gene sequence: CDR1 LNHDA, CDR2 SQIVND (reference sequence).

The genes are TRBV5-1 and TRBJ1-1, with TRBD1 as a possible D gene (5 bases). The CDR3 covers 15 residues. The V end was cut by 3 bases, the J end by 1 base, with 13 bases between. Looked up from germline, CDR1 is SGHRS and CDR2 is YFSETQ. The CDR3 DNA follows: TGCGCCAGCAGCTGGCGACCGGGGGGGAACACTGAAGCTTTCTTT. Amino acid sequence: CASSWRPGGNTEAFF.